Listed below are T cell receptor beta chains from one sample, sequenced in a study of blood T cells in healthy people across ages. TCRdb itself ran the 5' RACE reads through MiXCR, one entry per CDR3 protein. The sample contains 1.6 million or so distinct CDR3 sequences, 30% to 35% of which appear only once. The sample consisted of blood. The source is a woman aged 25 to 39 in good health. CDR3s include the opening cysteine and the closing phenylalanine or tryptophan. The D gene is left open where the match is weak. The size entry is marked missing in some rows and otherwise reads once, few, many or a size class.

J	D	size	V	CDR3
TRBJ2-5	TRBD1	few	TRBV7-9	CASSSYRGRETQYF
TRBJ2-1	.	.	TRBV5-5	CASTVEGSSYNEQFF
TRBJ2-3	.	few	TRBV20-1	CSARDVLMTDTQYF
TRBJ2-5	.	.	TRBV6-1	CASRLPGPETQYF
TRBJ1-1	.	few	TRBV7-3	CASSLLGRDTEAFF
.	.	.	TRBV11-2	CASSQWDNYEQYF
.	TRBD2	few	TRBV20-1	CSARALGTGGPEQYF
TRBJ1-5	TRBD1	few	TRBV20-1	CSARQGVDQPQHF
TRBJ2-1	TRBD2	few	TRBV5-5	CASSLAVSGVGDEQFF
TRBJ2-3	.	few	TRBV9	CASSPPVGSDTQYF
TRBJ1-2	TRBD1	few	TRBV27	CASSREQGVVIGYTF
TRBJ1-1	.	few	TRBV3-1	CASSPSFRIGGGTEAFF
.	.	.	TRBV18	CASSPRGGESYEQYF
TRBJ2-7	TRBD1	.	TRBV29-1	CSVEMSGGLRNEQYF
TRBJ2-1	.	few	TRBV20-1	CSARPEDEQFF
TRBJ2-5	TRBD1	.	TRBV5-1	CASSSGQAASEETQYF
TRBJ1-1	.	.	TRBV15	CATSGRTLMNTEAFF